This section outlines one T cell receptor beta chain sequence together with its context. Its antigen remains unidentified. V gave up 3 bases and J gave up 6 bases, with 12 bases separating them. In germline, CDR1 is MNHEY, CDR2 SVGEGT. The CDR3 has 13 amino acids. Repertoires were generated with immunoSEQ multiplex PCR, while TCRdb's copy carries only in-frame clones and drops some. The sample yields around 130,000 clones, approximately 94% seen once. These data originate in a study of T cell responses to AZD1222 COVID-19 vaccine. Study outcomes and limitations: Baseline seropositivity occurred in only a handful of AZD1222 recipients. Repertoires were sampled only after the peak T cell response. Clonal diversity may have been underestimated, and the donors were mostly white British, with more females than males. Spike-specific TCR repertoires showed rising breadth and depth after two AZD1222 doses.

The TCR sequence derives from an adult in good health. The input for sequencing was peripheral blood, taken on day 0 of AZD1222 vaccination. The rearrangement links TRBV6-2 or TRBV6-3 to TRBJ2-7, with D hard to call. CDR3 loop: CASSYRVPSEQYF. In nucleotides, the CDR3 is TGTGCCAGCAGTTATCGTGTCCCCAGCGAGCAGTACTTC.